The 25 T cell receptor beta chains listed next were all sequenced from one sample in a study of vaccination effects on CD4 cells after COVID-19. Under the ViraFEST assay, PBMC were stimulated with viral peptide pools so that antigen-specific CD4+ T cells expanded. Sequencing was performed afterwards. CD4+ T cell isolation took place after less than 13 days of culture. PCR showed that the person got SARS-CoV-2 infection at some point between March and December 2020. As their vaccination, participants received two doses of either BNT162b2 or mRNA-1273. The repertoire was sequenced with immunoSEQ multiplex PCR; TCRdb's copy has only in-frame clones and lacks some. The profile shows about 17,000 clones, over 65% of them singletons. These receptors' antigens are unknown. The starting material was CD4+ T cells from PBMCs cultured with SARS-CoV-2 spike peptides, obtained after COVID-19 vaccination. These receptors originate from a human donor who had a prior SARS-CoV-2 infection.

V gene TRBV11-3 combines with J gene TRBJ2-1, with 7 bases identical to TRBD2. There are 16 residues in the CDR3. The germline gives CDR1 SGHNT, CDR2 YENEEA. V gave up 5 bases and J gave up 4 bases; unmatched junction bases: 11. As DNA, the CDR3 is TGTGCCAGCAGCCCTTCCCGGGGGGACCAATACAATGAGCAGTTCTTC. It codes for CASSPSRGDQYNEQFF. The entire variable domain, with the rest obtained from reference TRBV11-3 and TRBJ2-1, is as follows: EAGVVQSPRYKIIEKKQPVAFWCNPISGHNTLYWYLQNLGQGPELLIRYENEEAVDDSQLPKDRFSAERLKGVDSTLKIQPAELGDSAVYLCASSPSRGDQYNEQFFGPGTRLTVL.

This chain connects TRBV5-1 to TRBJ2-5, with 7 bases matching TRBD1. Trimming took 1 base from V and 5 from J; bases not matched to a gene: 8. Germline CDR1 reads SGHRS; CDR2 reads YFSETQ. The CDR3 sequence is 15 residues long. The DNA of the CDR3 is TGCGCCAGCAGCTTGTCGGCCAGGGGGAGCGAGACCCAGTACTTC. Protein product: CASSLSARGSETQYF.

The chain has TRBV12-3 or TRBV12-4 and TRBJ1-1; perhaps TRBD1 as D (6 bases). This CDR3 contains 13 residues. Trimming removed 6 bases from V and 1 base from J, with 9 bases in between. The CDR3 loop reads CASRLQGNTEAFF. The CDR3, as DNA: TGTGCCAGCAGACTACAGGGGAACACTGAAGCTTTCTTT.

The chain links TRBV27 to TRBJ1-3; D unclear. CDR1 is MNHEY and CDR2 is SMNVEV in the germline V gene (reference sequence). Trimming removed 2 bases at V and 3 bases at J, with 8 bases between. This CDR3 is 14 amino acids long. The DNA for the CDR3 is TGTGCCAGCAGTTTACACGGGTATGGAAACACCATATATTTT. Translation: CASSLHGYGNTIYF.

The rearrangement joins TRBV24-1 to TRBJ2-2; 8 positions match TRBD2. The CDR3 is made up of 18 amino acids. Germline values: CDR1 KGHDR, CDR2 SFDVKD. J was trimmed by 5 bases and V by 4 bases; bases with no gene match: 14. CDR3 sequence reads: CATSDPFVSGGLTGELFF. CDR3 sequence (DNA): TGTGCCACCAGTGACCCATTCGTATCGGGAGGGCTGACCGGGGAGCTGTTTTTT.

The chain combines TRBV7-2 with TRBJ1-6; no firm D call. Deletions cut 4 bases from V and 9 bases from J, with 19 bases between. The CDR3 consists of 16 residues. In germline, CDR1 is SGHTA, CDR2 FQGNSA. CDR3 coding DNA: TGTGCCAGCAGCTCGGCGCAGGCTAGACGGGGTTCACCCCTCCACTTT. Encoded protein: CASSSAQARRGSPLHF.

This sequence joins TRBV19 and TRBJ1-1, with D perhaps matching TRBD1 (5 bases). V was cut by 9 bases and J by 1 base, with 18 bases left in between. The CDR3 has 15 amino acids. From germline, CDR1 is LNHDA and CDR2 SQIVND (reference sequence). The DNA of the CDR3 is TGTGCCAGCTCCGAGGGTAGGGGCCGGAACACTGAAGCTTTCTTT. Translating it yields CASSEGRGRNTEAFF. Full variable domain (rest looked up from reference TRBV19 and TRBJ1-1): DGGITQSPKYLFRKEGQNVTLSCEQNLNHDAMYWYRQDPGQGLRLIYYSQIVNDFQKGDIAEGYSVSREKKESFPLTVTSAQKNPTAFYLCASSEGRGRNTEAFFGQGTRLTVV.

The chain joins TRBV27 to TRBJ2-1; D is ambiguous. Trimming took off 6 bases at V and 7 bases at J, with 13 bases between the two ends. The CDR3 has 13 residues. The V gene's germline CDR1 is MNHEY and CDR2 SMNVEV (reference sequence). CDR3 sequence: CASSPKTANEQFF. The CDR3 coding sequence is TGTGCCAGCAGCCCTAAAACTGCGAATGAGCAGTTCTTC.

The chain uses TRBV5-1 and TRBJ1-1; no clear D. V was cut by 4 bases and J by 0 bases, with 10 bases left in between. Per germline, CDR1 SGHRS and CDR2 YFSETQ. The CDR3 is 14 amino acids. The CDR3 sequence: CASSVLGMNTEAFF. CDR3 bases: TGCGCCAGCAGCGTATTGGGTATGAACACTGAAGCTTTCTTT. The full variable domain, completed using reference TRBV5-1 and TRBJ1-1, is KAGVTQTPRYLIKTRGQQVTLSCSPISGHRSVSWYQQTPGQGLQFLFEYFSETQRNKGNFPGRFSGRQFSNSRSEMNVSTLELGDSALYLCASSVLGMNTEAFFGQGTRLTVV.

Relative to its sample, this clone is medium-sized (0.01 to 0.1%). The CDR3 sequence is CASSQRGANGYTF. As DNA, the CDR3 is TGTGCCAGCAGTCAACGGGGTGCGAATGGCTACACCTTC. The V and J genes are TRBV25-1 and TRBJ1-2; D remains ambiguous. This CDR3 contains 13 residues. Per the germline V gene, CDR1 is MGHDK and CDR2 is SYGVNS. V lost 5 bases, J lost 6 bases, and 13 bases lay in between.

The J gene is TRBJ2-7, the V gene TRBV9, with 12 bases aligning to TRBD2. V was clipped by 1 base and J by 7 bases; unmatched bases: 6. The V gene's germline CDR1 is SGDLS and CDR2 YYNGEE. The CDR3 extends over 15 amino acids. The CDR3 bases are TGTGCCAGCAGCGTACTAGCGGGAGGGCCGGGTGAGCAGTACTTC. It encodes CASSVLAGGPGEQYF.

This clone was seen only a few times. The chain is built from TRBV24-1 and TRBJ2-1; the D is unclear. This CDR3 is 14 amino acids long. Germline loops: CDR1 KGHDR, CDR2 SFDVKD. V was clipped by 0 bases and J by 8 bases, with 10 bases between them. CDR3 DNA sequence: TGTGCCACCAGTGATTTGAGCCTAAAGGATGAGCAGTTCTTC. Translated, it gives CATSDLSLKDEQFF.

This chain connects TRBV3-1 (or the pseudogene TRBV3-2) to TRBJ1-2, with no clear D. CDR3 length equals 13 residues. Germline lookup yields CDR1 LGHDT and CDR2 YNNKEL (reference sequence). The V and J ends lost 3 bases and 4 bases respectively, with 9 bases between them. The CDR3 loop is CASSHGGIYGYTF. CDR3 DNA sequence: TGTGCCAGCAGCCACGGAGGCATCTATGGCTACACCTTC.

V and J are TRBV5-6 and TRBJ1-3; the D gene is possibly TRBD1 (6 bases). The CDR3 spans 13 residues. Trimming pared 7 bases from V and 2 bases from J, leaving 10 bases between. From germline, CDR1 is SGHDT and CDR2 YYEEEE. This chain's CDR3 is CASGRTAGNTIYF. For the CDR3, the DNA is TGTGCCAGCGGAAGGACAGCTGGAAACACCATATATTTT.

The CDR3 loop reads CASSGTVAKNIQYF. The DNA of the CDR3 is TGCGCCAGCAGTGGAACAGTAGCCAAAAACATTCAGTACTTC. This rearrangement joins TRBV10-1 to TRBJ2-4; no firm D call. V shed 4 bases and J shed 0 bases, with 7 bases lying between them. This CDR3 is built from 14 residues. The germline CDR1 and CDR2 sequences are WNHNN and SYGVQD (reference sequence).

This clone was seen just once. The rearrangement joins TRBV7-3 to TRBJ1-6; no definite D call. Looked up from germline, CDR1 is SGHTA and CDR2 is FQGTGA. Trimming shortened V by 8 bases and J by 9 bases, and 14 bases separated the two germline ends. The CDR3 is 13 residues long. The CDR3 here is CASGRQEGSPLHF. CDR3 coding DNA: TGTGCCAGCGGGAGGCAGGAAGGTTCACCCCTCCACTTT.

The chain carries TRBV5-4 and TRBJ1-6; possibly TRBD1 for D (5 bases). CDR1 is SGHNT and CDR2 is YYREEE in the germline V gene (reference sequence). Trimming took 4 bases from V and 7 from J, leaving 21 bases between them. The CDR3 covers 17 residues. CDR3 protein: CASSLVPGGTGNSPLHF. DNA for the CDR3: TGTGCCAGCAGCCTCGTCCCCGGCGGAACAGGCAATTCACCCCTCCACTTT.

This chain links TRBV27 with TRBJ1-5; D gene unclear. The V and J ends lost 6 bases and 6 bases respectively, with 18 bases between them. The CDR3 consists of 15 residues. Germline V gene sequence: CDR1 MNHEY, CDR2 SMNVEV (reference sequence). CDR3 sequence: CASRSLGISGQPQHF. The CDR3 DNA reads as TGTGCCAGCAGATCGTTGGGGATTTCAGGTCAGCCCCAGCATTTT.

This clone was found a few times. The chain has TRBV11-3 and TRBJ1-1, with D possibly matching TRBD1 (6 bases). CDR1 is SGHNT, CDR2 YENEEA, per germline. The ends were cut back, 3 bases at V and 1 base at J, with 9 bases in the middle. This CDR3 spans 14 amino acids. CDR3 bases: TGTGCCAGCAGCTTCTCGGGACAGAACACTGAAGCTTTCTTT. This encodes CASSFSGQNTEAFF.

V gene TRBV7-9 combines with J gene TRBJ1-1; no clear D gene. V lost 5 bases and J 0 bases, leaving 4 bases between the germline ends. CDR1 and CDR2 from the germline V gene are SEHNR and FQNEAQ (reference sequence). This CDR3 has 12 residues. CDR3 sequence reads: CASSVVNTEAFF. DNA for the CDR3: TGTGCCAGCAGCGTAGTGAACACTGAAGCTTTCTTT.

This clone was seen only a few times. This chain links TRBV5-1 with TRBJ1-1; no definite D call. The germline V gene has CDR1 SGHRS and CDR2 YFSETQ. This CDR3 is 14 amino acids long. Trimming left V 1 base short and J 5 bases short, with 12 bases between. CDR3 residues: CASSLTGLSTEAFF. DNA of the CDR3: TGCGCCAGCAGCTTGACGGGTCTTTCGACTGAAGCTTTCTTT.

V and J are TRBV7-8 and TRBJ1-1; D may be TRBD1 (6 bases). CDR1 is SGHVS and CDR2 is FQNEAQ in the germline V gene. The CDR3 is 13 residues long. V lost 6 bases and J 1 base, leaving 9 bases between the germline ends. The CDR3 bases are TGTGCCAGCAGGTTGGACAGGAACACTGAAGCTTTCTTT. Protein sequence: CASRLDRNTEAFF.

In DNA, the CDR3 is TGTGCCAGCAGTGAAGCCGATGGGGATGGCGGCTACACCTTC. It translates to CASSEADGDGGYTF. This chain connects TRBV2 to TRBJ1-2; no clear D. This CDR3 is 14 amino acids long. CDR1 and CDR2 from the germline V gene are SNHLY and FYNNEI. With 0 bases removed from V and 8 bases from J, the gap between germline ends came to 13 bases.

This clone was seen a handful of times. The chain employs TRBV5-1 and TRBJ2-2; 7 bases fit TRBD1. J lost 5 bases, V lost 0 bases, and 7 bases had no gene match. Germline V gene lookup returns CDR1 SGHRS and CDR2 YFSETQ. This CDR3 spans 16 amino acids. The CDR3 loop reads CASSLEAGGSTGELFF. DNA of the CDR3: TGCGCCAGCAGCTTGGAGGCAGGGGGATCAACCGGGGAGCTGTTTTTT.

This sequence joins TRBV5-1 and TRBJ1-5; 7 nucleotides agree with TRBD1. Unmatched junction bases numbered 5, after V lost 4 bases and J lost 1 base. CDR1 and CDR2 (germline): SGHRS, YFSETQ. The CDR3 spans 15 residues. The CDR3, as DNA: TGCGCCAGCAGCCCAGGGGGAGGGAGCAATCAGCCCCAGCATTTT. Translated: CASSPGGGSNQPQHF.